The rows below give T cell receptor beta chains drawn from one sample of a study of breast tumors, draining lymph nodes, adjacent tissues. TCRdb analysed the multiplex PCR reads with MiXCR anew, one entry per CDR3 protein. In the table there are around 140,000 distinct CDR3 sequences, 32% of which are singletons. The sample comprised axillary lymph node tissue. Receptor source: a female donor with breast cancer. Some clones in this sample may be carry-over from other donors' samples. CDR3s include the opening cysteine and the closing phenylalanine or tryptophan. Fields, in order: D gene, V gene, J gene, clone size, CDR3 protein, CDR3 DNA. The D gene is left open where the match is weak. Clone size appears in some rows only: once, few, many, or a class for an expanded clone.

TRBD1	TRBV5-1	TRBJ2-2	many	CASSWDRNTGELFF	TGCGCCAGCAGCTGGGACAGGAACACCGGGGAGCTGTTTTTT
NA	TRBV3-2	TRBJ2-2	NA	CASSPPHSGELFF	TGCGCCAGCAGCCCGCCCCACAGCGGGGAGCTGTTTTTT
NA	TRBV5-1	TRBJ1-2	many	CASSLVAGITNGYTF	TGCGCCAGCAGCTTGGTAGCAGGGATCACGAATGGCTACACCTTC
NA	TRBV2	TRBJ1-2	many	CASSLQGKGGYTF	TGTGCCAGCAGCTTACAGGGAAAGGGTGGCTACACCTTC
NA	TRBV19	TRBJ2-5	many	CASSIVTGDQETQYF	TGTGCCAGTAGTATAGTGACAGGAGATCAAGAGACCCAGTACTTC
NA	TRBV5-1	TRBJ2-2	many	CASSLRLNTGELFF	TGCGCCAGCAGCTTGCGGCTCAACACCGGGGAGCTGTTTTTT
TRBD1	TRBV5-1	TRBJ1-5	many	CASSLQGAPNQPQHF	TGCGCCAGCAGCTTACAGGGGGCTCCCAATCAGCCCCAGCATTTT
NA	TRBV3-1	TRBJ2-2	many	CASSPGEELFF	TGTGCCAGCAGCCCAGGGGAGGAGCTGTTTTTT
NA	TRBV24-1	TRBJ2-3	NA	CATSDRDTYTDTQYF	TGTGCCACCAGTGATAGGGACACTTACACAGATACGCAGTATTTT
TRBD2	TRBV29-1	TRBJ2-1	NA	CSVLTSGDSNEQFF	TGCAGCGTCCTAACTAGCGGGGATAGTAATGAGCAGTTCTTC
TRBD1	TRBV27	TRBJ1-2	NA	CASRMDRWGGYTF	TGTGCCAGCAGAATGGACAGGTGGGGGGGCTACACCTTC
TRBD2	TRBV2	TRBJ2-5	NA	CASRELAGETQYF	TGTGCCAGCAGGGAACTAGCGGGGGAGACCCAGTACTTC
TRBD1	TRBV6-6	TRBJ2-2	NA	CASSKDRVNGGELVF	TGTGCCAGCAGTAAGGACAGGGTCAATGGCGGGGAGCTGGTGTTT
TRBD1	TRBV25-1	TRBJ1-6	NA	CASSDQGGHRGYSPLHF	TGTGCCAGCAGTGATCAAGGTGGCCACAGGGGGTATTCACCCCTCCACTTT
NA	TRBV3-1	TRBJ2-3	many	CASSQFLTDTQYF	TGTGCCAGCAGCCAATTCCTGACAGATACGCAGTATTTT
NA	TRBV6-1	TRBJ1-3	NA	CACSHTYSASGNTIYF	TGTGCCTGCAGTCACACTTACAGCGCCTCTGGAAACACCATATATTTT
TRBD1	TRBV7-3	TRBJ1-1	once	CASSQGTGHRLTEAFF	TGCGCCAGCAGCCAAGGGACAGGGCACAGGCTCACTGAAGCTTTCTTT
NA	TRBV10-3	TRBJ1-5	many	CAISDSNQPQHF	TGTGCCATCAGTGACAGCAATCAGCCCCAGCATTTT
NA	TRBV7-8	TRBJ1-3	many	CASSALGGPNLGNTIYF	TGTGCCAGCAGCGCACTGGGGGGGCCCAATTTGGGAAACACCATATATTTT
NA	TRBV7-8	TRBJ1-2	many	CASSSQLRTPPYGYTF	TGTGCCAGCAGCTCGCAACTAAGGACACCGCCTTATGGCTACACCTTC
NA	TRBV5-6	TRBJ2-1	many	CASSSRGYNEQFF	TGTGCCAGCAGCTCCAGGGGCTACAATGAGCAGTTCTTC
NA	TRBV7-2	TRBJ2-1	many	CASSFSPIGREQFF	TGTGCCAGCAGCTTTTCCCCCATAGGAAGGGAGCAGTTCTTC
TRBD1	TRBV27	TRBJ2-7	many	CASSSRTGTYEQYF	TGTGCCAGCAGTTCCCGGACAGGGACCTACGAGCAGTACTTC
NA	TRBV9	TRBJ2-5	many	CASSVGGAQETQSF	TGTGCCAGCAGCGTAGGGGGGGCTCAAGAGACCCAGTCCTTC
TRBD1	TRBV6-4	TRBJ2-1	many	CASSDTDRGRNEQFF	TGTGCCAGCAGTGACACCGACAGGGGGCGGAATGAGCAGTTCTTC
NA	TRBV3-1	TRBJ2-5	many	CASRKTGEGAETQYF	TGTGCCAGCAGAAAGACAGGGGAGGGGGCTGAGACCCAGTACTTC
NA	TRBV7-9	TRBJ2-2	many	CASSSGYGELFF	TGTGCCAGCAGCTCGGGATACGGGGAGCTGTTTTTT
NA	TRBV2	TRBJ2-3	many	CASRGGYGPDTQYF	TGTGCCAGCCGAGGGGGGTATGGCCCAGATACGCAGTATTTT
TRBD1	TRBV2	TRBJ2-2	many	CASRSRDRVTGELFF	TGTGCCAGCAGATCCCGGGACAGAGTCACCGGGGAGCTGTTTTTT
NA	TRBV18	TRBJ2-1	many	CASITTVTNEQFF	TGTGCCAGCATCACGACAGTTACGAATGAGCAGTTCTTC
TRBD1	TRBV5-1	TRBJ2-2	NA	CASSPGQGRTGELSF	TGCGCCAGCAGCCCGGGACAGGGGCGAACCGGGGAGCTGTCCTTT
TRBD2	TRBV5-1	TRBJ2-1	NA	CASSLETSGGPDNEQFF	TGCGCCAGCAGCTTGGAGACTAGCGGGGGGCCTGACAATGAGCAGTTCTTC
NA	TRBV5-8	TRBJ1-2	many	CASSGRGTYGYTF	TGTGCCAGCAGCGGCAGGGGAACCTATGGCTACACCTTC
NA	TRBV5-1	TRBJ1-2	many	CASSGTGTWDGYTF	TGCGCCAGCAGCGGAACCGGGACCTGGGATGGCTACACCTTC
NA	TRBV10-1	TRBJ1-5	NA	CASAAFSNQPQHF	TGCGCCAGCGCGGCTTTTAGCAATCAGCCCCAGCATTTT
NA	TRBV4-3	TRBJ1-1	NA	CASSLGTQDGAAFF	TGCGCCAGCAGCCTAGGGACACAGGACGGGGCGGCTTTCTTT
NA	TRBV19	TRBJ1-5	many	CASSIGGIGNQPQHF	TGTGCCAGTAGTATAGGGGGGATCGGGAATCAGCCCCAGCATTTT
TRBD1	TRBV12-3/TRBV12-4	TRBJ1-1	NA	CASSRQGARTEAFF	TGTGCCAGCAGTCGACAGGGGGCGCGAACTGAAGCTTTCTTT
TRBD1	TRBV5-6	TRBJ1-4	NA	CASSLEGWTGREKLFF	TGTGCCAGCAGCTTGGAAGGTTGGACAGGCCGGGAAAAACTGTTTTTT
TRBD1	TRBV28	TRBJ1-5	NA	CASGGRGTGQQPQHF	TGTGCCAGCGGAGGCCGCGGGACAGGACAGCAGCCCCAGCATTTT
NA	TRBV5-1	TRBJ1-2	NA	CASRKGTTNYDYTF	TGTGCCAGCAGAAAGGGGACCACTAACTATGACTACACCTTC
NA	TRBV7-2	TRBJ1-4	NA	CASSRMGGEKLLF	TGTGCCAGCAGTCGGATGGGAGGTGAAAAACTGCTTTTT
NA	TRBV19	TRBJ2-1	NA	CASRGQSHEQFF	TGTGCCAGCCGCGGACAGTCCCATGAGCAGTTCTTC